The clone carrying this T cell receptor (beta chain) turned up a few times. The authors ran a second PCR of about 6 to 11 cycles using a sample-barcoded 5' primer and a J-beta primer mix. TCRdb processed the 5' RACE reads anew with MiXCR; each CDR3 protein has one entry. Among around 500,000 distinct CDR3 sequences, 40% to 50% were seen once, and the ten largest hold around 23%. The data originate from a study of blood T cells in healthy people across ages. Specimen: blood. The clonotype was recovered from an elderly man in good health.

Here the CDR3 DNA reads TGTGCCAGCAGTTTTAGGGCGGAATACTATGGCTACACCTTC. Protein: CASSFRAEYYGYTF. The chain has TRBV12-3 or TRBV12-4 and TRBJ1-2, with no clear D. The ends were cut back, 3 bases at V and 3 bases at J, with 11 bases in the middle. The CDR3 runs to 14 residues.